A single sample is the source of the 22 T cell receptor beta chains below, sequenced in a study of shared clonotypes between healthy human individuals (dated by TCRdb to the early 2020s). Library method: the immunoSEQ multiplex PCR assay. Entries here come from immuneACCESS through TCRdb and include only in-frame sequences with V and J called. Some clones fail to appear in such tables; in the studies checked, an unresolved V gene covers under half of the shortfall, and the cause of the remainder is unknown. This sample holds some 500,000 clones; 70% to 80% were observed only once. In total, the top ten clones hold roughly 12% of the sample. The sample comprised PBMCs. Source of these receptors: a woman aged 35 to 49 in good health. Some clones in this sample may be carry-over from other donors' samples.

The genes are TRBV9 and TRBJ2-1; the D is unclear. Trimming removed 0 bases at V and 8 bases at J, with 12 bases between. CDR3 size: 14 residues. CDR1 is SGDLS and CDR2 is YYNGEE in the germline V gene. CDR3 DNA: TGTGCCAGCAGCGTAGCTCCTAGTTTGGATGAGCAGTTCTTC. It specifies CASSVAPSLDEQFF.

The chain is built from TRBV29-1 and TRBJ1-1; maybe TRBD1 (5 bases). There are 14 residues in the CDR3. Trimming left V 6 bases short and J 5 bases short, with 19 bases between. The V gene's germline CDR1 is SQVTM and CDR2 ANQGSEA. The CDR3 DNA reads TGCAGCGTGACTTGGAGCGGGGCTGGGACTGAAGCTTTCTTT. It yields the protein CSVTWSGAGTEAFF. Drawing the rest from reference TRBV29-1 and TRBJ1-1, the complete variable domain is SAVISQKPSRDICQRGTSLTIQCQVDSQVTMMFWYRQQPGQSLTLIATANQGSEATYESGFVIDKFPISRPNLTFSTLTVSNMSPEDSSIYLCSVTWSGAGTEAFFGQGTRLTVV.

The chain combines TRBV7-2 with TRBJ1-1; D not certain. V gave up 4 bases and J gave up 5 bases, with 20 bases separating them. The CDR3 extends over 16 amino acids. CDR1 and CDR2 (germline): SGHTA, FQGNSA. The CDR3 DNA is TGTGCCAGCAGCTCCCCTAGAGGGTCTTTGGGGACTGAAGCTTTCTTT. This sequence encodes CASSSPRGSLGTEAFF.

J is TRBJ2-1 and V is TRBV7-9; D not certain. CDR3 length: 14 amino acids. With 5 bases removed from V and 12 bases from J, the gap between germline ends came to 20 bases. Germline CDR1 SEHNR, CDR2 FQNEAQ (reference sequence). In DNA, the CDR3 is TGTGCCAGCAGCCTAGGTGGGCTCTTCAGTGGGCAGTTCTTC. Residues: CASSLGGLFSGQFF.

The chain has TRBV23-1 and TRBJ2-7; no firm D call. TRBV23-1 is known as an ORF, though its function is uncertain. CDR3 length equals 19 residues. Between the trimmed V and J ends, which lost 0 bases and 1 base, there was a span of 22 bases. This chain's CDR3 is CASSQSEARVWVTSYEQYF. CDR3 sequence (DNA): TGCGCCAGCAGTCAATCAGAGGCACGGGTTTGGGTCACTTCCTACGAGCAGTACTTC.

The rearrangement joins TRBV7-8 to TRBJ2-1; no reliable D call. This CDR3 has 11 amino acids. The germline V gene has CDR1 SGHVS and CDR2 FQNEAQ. V lost 3 bases to trimming and J lost 8 bases, with 5 bases between them. DNA for the CDR3: TGTGCCAGCAGCTTTATCCATGAGCAGTTCTTC. Residues: CASSFIHEQFF.

V and J are TRBV19 and TRBJ2-2; D is undetermined. The V end lost 7 bases, the J end lost 3 bases, and 12 bases lay between the germline ends. Looked up from germline, CDR1 is LNHDA and CDR2 is SQIVND (reference sequence). This CDR3 has 14 amino acids. The CDR3 loop is CASKGQRDTGELFF. The CDR3 DNA reads as TGTGCCAGTAAGGGTCAGAGAGACACCGGGGAGCTGTTTTTT.

The gene calls are TRBV27 and TRBJ2-1; 11 bases match TRBD2. The CDR3 is 15 residues long. J lost 3 bases, V lost 7 bases, and 5 bases had no gene match. CDR1 is MNHEY and CDR2 is SMNVEV in the germline V gene (reference sequence). The CDR3: CASTPGTSGYNEQFF. CDR3 DNA sequence: TGTGCCAGCACTCCCGGGACTAGCGGCTACAATGAGCAGTTCTTC.

The rearrangement links TRBV19 to TRBJ2-1; 11 bases match TRBD2. Germline V lookup: CDR1 LNHDA, CDR2 SQIVND (reference sequence). V was clipped by 8 bases and J by 5 bases; unmatched bases: 8. This CDR3 has 15 residues. In nucleotides, the CDR3 is TGTGCCAGTGGGCCGGGACTAGCGGACAACAATGAGCAGTTCTTC. It encodes CASGPGLADNNEQFF.

The chain combines TRBV9 with TRBJ1-4; 10 positions match TRBD1. This CDR3 contains 15 residues. V lost 4 bases to trimming and J lost 5 bases; unmatched junction nucleotides: 5. CDR1 SGDLS and CDR2 YYNGEE come from the germline V gene. The CDR3 sequence: CASSPGTGVNEKLFF. CDR3 sequence (DNA): TGTGCCAGCAGCCCCGGGACAGGGGTAAATGAAAAACTGTTTTTT.

The rearrangement uses TRBV28 and TRBJ2-2, with 14 bases fitting TRBD2. This CDR3 has 17 residues. Looked up from germline, CDR1 is MDHEN and CDR2 is SYDVKM. The V segment lost 5 bases and the J segment 0 bases; nucleotides outside the gene matches: 2. This chain's CDR3 is CASSPGLAGANTGELFF. The CDR3 DNA reads as TGTGCCAGCAGTCCGGGACTAGCGGGAGCGAACACCGGGGAGCTGTTTTTT.

V and J are TRBV19 and TRBJ2-1; 12 bases agree with TRBD2. The V and J ends lost 5 bases and 2 bases, in that order; junction bases with no gene match: 4. Germline lookup yields CDR1 LNHDA and CDR2 SQIVND (reference sequence). This CDR3 contains 16 residues. CDR3: CASSLRTSGTYNEQFF. The DNA for the CDR3 is TGTGCCAGTAGTCTAAGGACTAGCGGGACCTACAATGAGCAGTTCTTC.

The chain employs TRBV5-1 and TRBJ2-3; D gene unclear. The CDR3 is made up of 13 amino acids. V gave up 1 base and J gave up 1 base, with 4 bases separating them. Germline loops: CDR1 SGHRS, CDR2 YFSETQ. The CDR3: CASSLKGTDTQYF. The CDR3 DNA follows: TGCGCCAGCAGCTTGAAAGGCACAGATACGCAGTATTTT.

The V and J genes are TRBV18 and TRBJ2-7; tentatively, D is TRBD1 (6 bases). CDR3 length: 16 amino acids. Looked up from germline, CDR1 is KGHSH and CDR2 is LQKENI. V gave up 4 bases and J gave up 0 bases, with 16 bases separating them. CDR3 loop: CASSRPGTTSSYEQYF. The CDR3 bases are TGTGCCAGCTCACGTCCCGGGACAACCAGCTCCTACGAGCAGTACTTC.

A few counts support this clone. The rearrangement uses TRBV2 and TRBJ1-5, with a weak D call TRBD1 (5 bases). V gave up 4 bases and J gave up 7 bases, with 11 bases separating them. Germline V gives CDR1 SNHLY, CDR2 FYNNEI. CDR3 length: 13 amino acids. CDR3 amino acids: CASSARAQQPQHF. CDR3 nucleotide sequence: TGTGCCAGCAGTGCCAGGGCGCAACAGCCCCAGCATTTT. Supplemented by reference TRBV2 and TRBJ1-5, the full variable domain reads EPEVTQTPSHQVTQMGQEVILRCVPISNHLYFYWYRQILGQKVEFLVSFYNNEISEKSEIFDDQFSVERPDGSNFTLKIRSTKLEDSAMYFCASSARAQQPQHFGDGTRLSIL.

The rearrangement joins TRBV11-2 to TRBJ2-3; the D is unclear. Per the germline V gene, CDR1 is SGHAT and CDR2 is FQNNGV. The CDR3 totals 13 residues. With 1 base removed from V and 4 bases from J, the gap between germline ends came to 6 bases. CDR3 coding DNA: TGTGCCAGCAGCTTAGCTAGTTCAGATACGCAGTATTTT. Translating gives CASSLASSDTQYF.

The chain links TRBV29-1 to TRBJ2-2; the match to TRBD2 covers 7 bases. This CDR3 spans 15 amino acids. Trimming took 4 bases from V and 4 from J; bases not matched to a gene: 9. Germline CDR1 and CDR2: SQVTM and ANQGSEA. The CDR3 is CSVGSGGSPTGELFF. DNA for the CDR3: TGCAGCGTTGGTTCGGGCGGGAGTCCCACCGGGGAGCTGTTTTTT.

Concerning this clone: Other DNA sequences in this sample translate to the same CDR3. This chain connects TRBV6-5 to TRBJ2-1, with unresolved D. The CDR3 runs to 13 residues. Germline CDR1 reads MNHEY; CDR2 reads SVGAGI. V was pared by 6 bases and J by 3 bases, with 9 bases between. The CDR3 loop is CASRVDFYNEQFF. The CDR3 nucleotides are TGTGCCAGCAGGGTTGACTTCTACAATGAGCAGTTCTTC.

V is TRBV4-2 and J is TRBJ2-7; 8 positions match TRBD1. The V gene end was trimmed by 4 bases and the J gene end by 5 bases; junction bases not matched to a gene: 7. Germline-derived CDR1 and CDR2 are LGHNA and YNFKEQ. The length of the CDR3 is 14 residues. The CDR3 DNA sequence: TGTGCCAGCAGCCCCGGGACAGGTTTCCACGAGCAGTACTTC. Protein sequence: CASSPGTGFHEQYF.

The chain recombines TRBV2 with TRBJ2-2; weak D call: TRBD1 (6 bases). The germline V gene has CDR1 SNHLY and CDR2 FYNNEI. The CDR3 is 13 residues long. V lost 8 bases, J lost 6 bases, and 13 bases lay in between. The CDR3 protein is CASGNEGAGELFF. CDR3 bases: TGTGCCAGCGGGAACGAGGGGGCCGGGGAGCTGTTTTTT.

This clone occurred once. This rearrangement joins TRBV7-2 to TRBJ2-1, with a possible D match to TRBD2 (6 bases). V was clipped by 5 bases and J by 1 base, with 15 bases between them. The germline CDR1 and CDR2 sequences are SGHTA and FQGNSA. This CDR3 is 16 amino acids long. The CDR3 DNA sequence: TGTGCCAGCAGCCTCCAATGGGACTTGTCCTACAATGAGCAGTTCTTC. Protein sequence: CASSLQWDLSYNEQFF.

This chain uses TRBV2 with TRBJ2-3, with D possibly being TRBD1 (5 bases). The V and J ends lost 4 bases and 6 bases respectively, with 17 bases between them. CDR3 length: 15 amino acids. Germline assignment: CDR1 SNHLY and CDR2 FYNNEI. The chain's CDR3 is CASSVRRAQGDTQYF. CDR3 DNA sequence: TGTGCCAGCAGTGTGCGCAGGGCTCAAGGGGATACGCAGTATTTT.